The clone carrying this T cell receptor (beta chain) was detected only a few times. Its specificity is unknown. This sample is drawn from a study of vaccination and CD4 T cells after COVID-19. V dropped 3 bases and J dropped 4; count of bases not matched to a gene: 10. The CDR3 runs 16 residues. Germline CDR1 and CDR2: KGHSH and LQKENI. Documented treatment: 10-day PBMC culture with coronavirus spike peptide pools or control peptides (ViraFEST assay). The Oncomine TCR Beta short-read assay sequenced DNA from cultured CD4+ T cells. TCRdb re-derived calls from the PCR reads in MiXCR, one entry per CDR3 protein. The sample lists about 12,000 distinct CDR3 sequences, 40% to 60% occurring once. Study observations and caveats: Convalescent patients gained a median 86.3% of their reactive clones only post-vaccination.

The genes are TRBV18 and TRBJ2-7, with 9 bases matching TRBD2. This sequence was found in a human donor who had recovered from COVID-19. Sequencing input: CD4+ T cells from blood, cultured in vitro. Written as DNA, the CDR3 is TGTGCCAGCTCACCTTCCGTAGCGGGGGCCCGATACGAGCAGTACTTC. It yields the protein CASSPSVAGARYEQYF. Complete variable domain (other parts from reference TRBV18 and TRBJ2-7): NAGVMQNPRHLVRRRGQEARLRCSPMKGHSHVYWYRQLPEEGLKFMVYLQKENIIDESGMPKERFSAEFPKEGPSILRIQQVVRGDSAAYFCASSPSVAGARYEQYFGPGTRLTVT.